Following are 23 T cell receptor beta chains from one sample sequenced in a study of blood T cell repertoires in COVID-19. Sequenced by immunoSEQ multiplex PCR; TCRdb stores in-frame clones only, minus some. The table includes tens of thousands of clones, 83% detected once. Sequenced material: peripheral blood. These receptors originate from a woman over 75 with acute or convalescent COVID-19.

The chain links TRBV12-3 or TRBV12-4 to TRBJ2-3; D uncertain. The CDR3 has 13 residues. Trimming removed 5 bases from V and 6 bases from J, with 12 bases in between. The chain's CDR3 is CASSLVMGDTQYF. CDR3 nucleotides: TGTGCCAGCAGTCTCGTTATGGGCGATACGCAGTATTTT.

V and J are TRBV19 and TRBJ1-1; D gene ambiguous. This CDR3 region has 11 residues. The V and J ends lost 10 bases and 7 bases respectively, with 13 bases between them. The germline gives CDR1 LNHDA, CDR2 SQIVND (reference sequence). The DNA of the CDR3 is TGTGCCACCACACTGGGAGATGAAGCTTTCTTT. Its protein is CATTLGDEAFF.

The chain employs TRBV5-6 and TRBJ2-7, with TRBD2 matching over 10 bases. With V trimmed by 1 base and J by 4 bases, 5 bases remained unmatched. The CDR3 loop spans 15 amino acids. Germline V gene data show CDR1 as SGHDT and CDR2 as YYEEEE. CDR3 region: CASSLRTSGPYEQYF. Written as DNA, the CDR3 is TGTGCCAGCAGCTTGCGGACTAGCGGACCGTACGAGCAGTACTTC.

This chain connects TRBV5-4 to TRBJ1-2, with D perhaps TRBD1 (6 bases). The V end was cut by 5 bases, the J end by 2 bases, with 16 bases between. CDR1 is SGHNT and CDR2 is YYREEE in the germline V gene (reference sequence). The CDR3 covers 15 residues. CDR3 in DNA: TGTGCCAGCAGTCCAACAGGGTTTCCAAACTATGGCTACACCTTC. Translated, it gives CASSPTGFPNYGYTF.

The CDR3: CASTYGTANQPQHF. CDR3 DNA: TGTGCCAGCACTTACGGGACAGCCAATCAGCCCCAGCATTTT. V is TRBV7-2 and J is TRBJ1-5; 7 nucleotides line up with TRBD1. The germline V gene encodes CDR1 SGHTA and CDR2 FQGNSA. This CDR3 region has 14 residues. Trimming at V came to 7 bases and at J to 3 bases, leaving 6 bases not matched to a gene.

V and J are TRBV30 and TRBJ1-1, with TRBD1 as a possible D gene (6 bases). Germline lookup yields CDR1 GTSNPN and CDR2 SVGIG (reference sequence). The CDR3 sequence is 14 residues long. Trimming cost V 5 bases and J 5 bases, with 18 bases left between them. In DNA form, the CDR3 reads TGTGCCTGGGGGGCTACAGGGTGGGGGACTGAAGCTTTCTTT. Its protein product is CAWGATGWGTEAFF.

This clone appeared a single time. The chain joins TRBV27 to TRBJ1-5, with D possibly TRBD1 on 6 matching bases. The V gene's germline CDR1 is MNHEY and CDR2 SMNVEV (reference sequence). Trimming stripped 5 bases from V and 4 bases from J, with 15 bases between. CDR3 length: 15 residues. In DNA form, the CDR3 reads TGTGCCAGCAGTCCCCAGGACAGACCTAATCAGCCCCAGCATTTT. This translates into CASSPQDRPNQPQHF.

The CDR3 sequence is CSVVRDRNNEQFF. CDR3 bases: TGCAGCGTGGTCCGGGACAGAAACAATGAGCAGTTCTTC. This chain links TRBV29-1 with TRBJ2-1; TRBD1 agrees at 7 bases. The CDR3 has 13 amino acids. V shed 6 bases, J shed 5 bases, and the junction held 7 bases outside the gene matches. CDR1 SQVTM and CDR2 ANQGSEA come from the germline V gene.

The rearrangement uses TRBV19 and TRBJ2-5; perhaps TRBD2 as D (6 bases). The CDR3 has 13 amino acids. Germline values: CDR1 LNHDA, CDR2 SQIVND (reference sequence). V shed 6 bases and J shed 2 bases, with 10 bases lying between them. CDR3 in amino acids: CASSFSGQETQYF. Written as DNA, the CDR3 is TGTGCCAGTAGCTTCAGCGGGCAAGAGACCCAGTACTTC.

In this sample, this clone turned up once. V and J are TRBV10-1 and TRBJ1-2; 8 nucleotides align to TRBD1. The CDR3 has 13 amino acids. Looked up from germline, CDR1 is WNHNN and CDR2 is SYGVQD (reference sequence). After removal of 0 bases from V and 14 bases from J, the junction contained 8 bases not matched to a gene. CDR3 coding DNA: TGCGCCAGCAGTGAGTCGATGACAGGGGTGAGAACCTTC. Translation: CASSESMTGVRTF.

The V gene is TRBV9, the J gene TRBJ2-7, with a possible D match to TRBD1 (6 bases). CDR3 length: 12 amino acids. V was clipped by 2 bases and J by 6 bases, with 9 bases between them. Germline V gene sequence: CDR1 SGDLS, CDR2 YYNGEE. The CDR3 loop is CASSVTGSEQYF. CDR3 bases: TGTGCCAGCAGCGTCACAGGGAGCGAGCAGTACTTC.

The chain is built from TRBV9 and TRBJ2-3; 7 bases fit TRBD2. Looked up from germline, CDR1 is SGDLS and CDR2 is YYNGEE. The trim removed 0 bases at V and 1 base at J, leaving 2 bases unmatched. CDR3 length: 15 residues. For the CDR3, the DNA is TGTGCCAGCAGCGTAGCGGCGGGGGGCACAGATACGCAGTATTTT. Amino acid sequence: CASSVAAGGTDTQYF.

J is TRBJ1-4 and V is TRBV9; D gene ambiguous. The V gene's germline CDR1 is SGDLS and CDR2 YYNGEE. The length of the CDR3 is 14 residues. V lost 4 bases and J 7 bases, leaving 14 bases between the germline ends. The CDR3 DNA reads as TGTGCCAGCAGCTATAGCGGGAAGGGTGAAAAACTGTTTTTT. As protein: CASSYSGKGEKLFF.

The chain recombines TRBV30 with TRBJ1-5; TRBD1 might be the D (5 bases). The germline V gene has CDR1 GTSNPN and CDR2 SVGIG (reference sequence). The ends were cut back, 2 bases at V and 7 bases at J, with 12 bases in the middle. This CDR3 has 13 residues. CDR3 in amino acids: CAWSFGGGQPQHF. CDR3 nucleotide sequence: TGTGCCTGGAGTTTCGGGGGAGGGCAGCCCCAGCATTTT.

This clone was recorded a few times. The gene calls are TRBV18 and TRBJ2-5, with 12 bases fitting TRBD2. In germline, CDR1 is KGHSH, CDR2 LQKENI. CDR3 length equals 14 residues. V dropped 3 bases and J dropped 4; count of bases not matched to a gene: 0. The CDR3 reads CASSPGLAGETQYF. The CDR3 DNA is TGTGCCAGCTCACCGGGACTAGCGGGAGAGACCCAGTACTTC.

This sequence joins TRBV11-2 and TRBJ2-5; 7 bases are a match to TRBD1. The trim removed 5 bases at V and 6 bases at J, leaving 12 bases unmatched. The CDR3 loop spans 15 amino acids. In germline, CDR1 is SGHAT, CDR2 FQNNGV. The DNA for the CDR3 is TGTGCCAGCAGCCCTACGGGACAGTCTTGGAAGACCCAGTACTTC. It specifies CASSPTGQSWKTQYF.

The J gene is TRBJ2-3, the V gene TRBV11-2; 7 bases agree with TRBD1. The CDR3 covers 14 residues. V lost 3 bases to trimming and J lost 8 bases; unmatched junction nucleotides: 8. Germline V gives CDR1 SGHAT, CDR2 FQNNGV. The CDR3 nucleotides read TGTGCCAGCAGCTTCGGTAGGGGGCGAGGTACGCAGTATTTT. Protein product: CASSFGRGRGTQYF.

The chain combines TRBV5-1 with TRBJ1-1; D not certain. The length of the CDR3 is 13 residues. V lost 2 bases and J lost 1, with 6 bases in between. Germline CDR1 SGHRS, CDR2 YFSETQ. The CDR3 DNA reads as TGCGCCAGCAGCTTCGGGAGGAACACTGAAGCTTTCTTT. This codes for CASSFGRNTEAFF.

The CDR3 sequence: CASSSDRAGTTEAFF. The DNA of the CDR3 is TGTGCCAGCAGCAGTGACAGGGCCGGAACCACTGAAGCTTTCTTT. This chain connects TRBV2 to TRBJ1-1, with 7 bases identical to TRBD1. Per germline, CDR1 SNHLY and CDR2 FYNNEI. The CDR3 runs 15 residues. The V segment lost 6 bases and the J segment 4 bases; nucleotides outside the gene matches: 11.

The J gene is TRBJ1-1, the V gene TRBV19; the match to TRBD1 covers 8 bases. The CDR3 sequence is 16 residues long. Losses at the gene ends were 3 bases for V and 1 base for J; bases not matched to a gene: 7. Germline V gene lookup returns CDR1 LNHDA and CDR2 SQIVND (reference sequence). CDR3 sequence reads: CASSIGGGTGNTEAFF. Here the CDR3 DNA reads TGTGCCAGTAGTATTGGGGGGGGGACAGGGAACACTGAAGCTTTCTTT.

The V call is TRBV6-5, the J call TRBJ2-1, with 7 bases identical to TRBD2. V lost 2 bases and J lost 10; bases outside the gene matches: 5. The germline gives CDR1 MNHEY, CDR2 SVGAGI. The CDR3 is made up of 13 amino acids. The CDR3 coding sequence is TGTGCCAGCAGTTACGCTGAGGGAGGGGAGCAGTTCTTC. Translated, it gives CASSYAEGGEQFF.

This CDR3 is CASRVNSGISTDTQYF. The CDR3 DNA reads as TGTGCCAGTAGGGTGAATAGCGGGATTAGCACAGATACGCAGTATTTT. V and J are TRBV19 and TRBJ2-3; 8 nucleotides line up with TRBD2. This CDR3 is 16 amino acids long. V gave up 6 bases and J gave up 0 bases; unmatched junction bases: 8. Per the germline V gene, CDR1 is LNHDA and CDR2 is SQIVND (reference sequence).

The chain links TRBV6-5 to TRBJ1-1, with 7 positions matching TRBD1. V lost 2 bases to trimming and J lost 5 bases; unmatched junction nucleotides: 11. The CDR3 loop spans 16 amino acids. Germline V gives CDR1 MNHEY, CDR2 SVGAGI. The CDR3 sequence: CASSYGLEGAGTEAFF. CDR3 nucleotide sequence: TGTGCCAGCAGTTACGGATTGGAGGGGGCCGGTACTGAAGCTTTCTTT.